This entry describes one T cell receptor beta chain. Germline V gives CDR1 SGHRS, CDR2 YFSETQ. The CDR3 is 13 amino acids. Trimming left V 0 bases short and J 3 bases short, with 6 bases between. This table comes from immunoSEQ multiplex PCR, and its TCRdb copy is limited to in-frame clones, with some not included. The sample carries around 430,000 clones, roughly 89% recorded once. This sample was included in a study of blood T cell repertoires in COVID-19. Participant-given clinical history determined each cohort assignment. The sample taken for sequencing was PBMCs or T cells enriched from blood (not recorded which). The TCR originated in a woman in her fifties or sixties who had recovered from COVID-19. J is TRBJ2-5 and V is TRBV5-1; the D is unclear. CDR3 sequence (DNA): TGCGCCAGCAGCTTGGATCCCGAAGAGACCCAGTACTTC. Translating gives CASSLDPEETQYF.